The rows below give T cell receptor beta chains drawn from one sample of a study of T cells in localized non-small cell lung cancer. Data came from immunoSEQ multiplex PCR; TCRdb stores just in-frame clones and leaves some out. The table has 70,000 to 100,000 clones, approximately 90% seen once. The specimen was PBMCs, collected before any cancer treatment. These receptors all stem from a woman between 40 and 69 years old with stage II squamous cell lung carcinoma. CDR3s include the opening cysteine and the closing phenylalanine or tryptophan. The D gene is left open where the match is weak. Rows give clone size only sometimes, using once, few, many, or a class for an expanded clone.

abundance | j_gene | d_gene | v_gene | CDR3aa | CDR3nt
. | TRBJ1-4 | . | TRBV28 | CASSEAGPSRDEKLFF | TGTGCCAGCAGTGAGGCCGGGCCATCAAGGGATGAAAAACTGTTTTTT
. | TRBJ1-1 | . | TRBV6-1 | CASADRASRRTEAFF | TGTGCCAGCGCCGACCGGGCCTCCCGGAGGACTGAAGCTTTCTTT
. | TRBJ1-2 | TRBD1 | TRBV6-4 | CASLAVAGQPLNGYTF | TGTGCCAGCCTGGCGGTAGCGGGACAGCCCCTGAATGGCTACACCTTC
. | TRBJ1-1 | . | TRBV5-6 | CASSLLRSPNTEAFF | TGTGCCAGCAGCTTACTCCGGAGCCCGAACACTGAAGCTTTCTTT
. | TRBJ1-1 | . | TRBV9 | CASSPSGDTEAFF | TGTGCCAGCAGCCCTTCGGGGGACACTGAAGCTTTCTTT
. | TRBJ1-1 | TRBD1 | TRBV5-1 | CASSSDRGNSEAFF | TGCGCCAGCAGCTCTGACAGGGGGAACTCTGAAGCTTTCTTT
once | TRBJ2-3 | TRBD2 | TRBV5-4 | CASSLMGLAGGSTDTQYF | TGTGCCAGCAGCTTGATGGGACTAGCGGGGGGGAGCACAGATACGCAGTATTTT
. | TRBJ2-3 | TRBD2 | TRBV11-1 | CASSLSGKDTQYF | TGTGCCAGCAGCTTAAGCGGGAAGGATACGCAGTATTTT
once | TRBJ2-7 | TRBD2 | TRBV18 | CASSPPAGGNYEQYF | TGTGCCAGCTCACCACCAGCGGGGGGTAACTACGAGCAGTACTTC
. | TRBJ1-2 | . | TRBV2 | CASSERAGAYTF | TGTGCCAGCAGTGAAAGGGCGGGGGCCTACACCTTC
. | TRBJ2-1 | TRBD2 | TRBV30 | CAWSGWGGTYHIF | TGTGCCTGGAGTGGCTGGGGGGGAACCTACCATATCTTC
. | TRBJ2-1 | TRBD2 | TRBV14 | CASSQGARASGNGEQFF | TGTGCCAGCAGCCAAGGGGCCCGGGCTAGCGGGAACGGTGAGCAGTTCTTC
. | TRBJ1-5 | . | TRBV7-2 | CASSSPPQPQHF | TGTGCCAGCAGTTCCCCTCCTCAGCCCCAGCATTTT
. | TRBJ2-1 | TRBD1 | TRBV25-1 | CASRGQGVYNEQFF | TGTGCCAGCAGGGGACAGGGGGTCTACAATGAGCAGTTCTTC
once | TRBJ2-1 | . | TRBV19 | CASSTGAKSHNEQFF | TGTGCCAGTAGTACCGGGGCTAAGAGCCACAATGAGCAGTTCTTC
once | TRBJ2-1 | . | TRBV19 | CASSPTESSYNEQFF | TGTGCCAGTAGTCCGACAGAGAGCTCCTACAATGAGCAGTTCTTC
once | TRBJ1-2 | TRBD1 | TRBV12-5 | CASGLVRTTGGHGYTF | TGTGCTAGTGGTTTGGTGAGGACGACAGGGGGCCATGGCTACACCTTC
. | TRBJ1-3 | . | TRBV5-4 | CASSLEDGNTIYF | TGTGCCAGCAGCTTGGAAGATGGAAACACCATATATTTT
. | TRBJ2-1 | . | TRBV11-3 | CASSFRRYNEQFF | TGTGCCAGCAGCTTCCGTCGTTACAATGAGCAGTTCTTC
once | TRBJ2-2 | TRBD1 | TRBV5-1 | CASSETGITTGELFF | TGCGCCAGCAGCGAGACAGGGATCACCACCGGGGAGCTGTTTTTT
. | TRBJ2-7 | . | TRBV6-5 | CASQGGDQSYEQYF | TGTGCCAGCCAGGGGGGCGACCAGTCCTACGAGCAGTACTTC
. | TRBJ1-2 | . | TRBV18 | CASSPAPGGVYGYTF | TGTGCCAGCTCACCCGCCCCTGGCGGGGTCTATGGCTACACCTTC
. | TRBJ2-7 | . | TRBV5-1 | CASSPVGGYEQYF | TGCGCCAGCAGTCCCGTTGGGGGCTACGAGCAGTACTTC
. | TRBJ2-3 | TRBD1 | TRBV6-5 | CASRRDRFTDTQYF | TGTGCCAGCAGACGGGACAGATTCACAGATACGCAGTATTTT
. | TRBJ2-7 | . | TRBV18 | CASSPGGEQYF | TGTGCCAGCTCACCCGGCGGCGAGCAGTACTTC
. | TRBJ1-2 | . | TRBV5-4 | CASSLAQNYGYTF | TGTGCCAGCAGCTTGGCCCAAAACTATGGCTACACCTTC
. | TRBJ2-7 | . | TRBV5-1 | CASSLGVRGSYEQYF | TGCGCCAGCAGCTTGGGCGTCAGGGGTTCCTACGAGCAGTACTTC
. | TRBJ1-2 | TRBD1 | TRBV28 | CATPGTGGIYGYTF | TGTGCCACCCCGGGGACAGGGGGCATCTATGGCTACACCTTC
. | TRBJ1-2 | . | TRBV4-2 | CASSLGIRQGDGYTF | TGTGCCAGCAGCTTGGGGATTCGCCAGGGAGATGGCTACACCTTC
. | TRBJ1-3 | . | TRBV29-1 | CSVLDPGNTIYF | TGCAGCGTACTCGACCCTGGAAACACCATATATTTT
. | TRBJ2-1 | . | TRBV5-4 | CASGQGDVYNEQFF | TGTGCCAGCGGCCAAGGGGACGTTTACAATGAGCAGTTCTTC
. | TRBJ2-4 | . | TRBV6-1 | CASFTGASKNIQYF | TGTGCCAGCTTTACGGGTGCGTCCAAAAACATTCAGTACTTC
. | TRBJ2-3 | . | TRBV19 | CASSVSGLIRADTQYF | TGTGCCAGTAGTGTTAGCGGTCTAATTCGGGCAGATACGCAGTATTTT
. | TRBJ1-5 | TRBD1 | TRBV27 | CASSPQGQGGPPLSNQPQHF | TGTGCCAGCAGTCCCCAGGGACAGGGGGGACCCCCCTTAAGCAATCAGCCCCAGCATTTT